The T cell receptor beta chain described here comes from a study of T cell changes during pregnancy in multiple sclerosis. The data were produced by immunoSEQ multiplex PCR, yet TCRdb's version contains in-frame clones alone and is incomplete. Of 40,000 to 55,000 clones listed, 85% to 95% were seen once; the top ten hold more than 0.7%. This receptor was obtained from a female donor with multiple sclerosis, enrolled in a pregnancy study. Sequencing was performed on CD4+ T cells from peripheral blood mononuclear cells, taken in the third trimester of pregnancy.

The CDR3 DNA reads as TGTGCCAGCAGCTCAAAGGGCAGGGACTACAATGAGCAGTTCTTC. This gives the protein CASSSKGRDYNEQFF. This chain uses TRBV7-3 with TRBJ2-1; tentatively, D is TRBD1 (5 bases). The V and J ends lost 4 bases and 3 bases respectively, with 13 bases between them. The CDR3 consists of 15 residues. The germline CDR1 and CDR2 sequences are SGHTA and FQGTGA.